Shown below are 22 T cell receptor beta chains from a single sample sequenced in a study of cytomegalovirus exposure and HLA in healthy donors. Primers: 60 Vbeta forward and 13 Jbeta reverse. The data were produced by immunoSEQ multiplex PCR, yet TCRdb's version contains in-frame clones alone and is incomplete. In the table there are 85,000 to 100,000 clones, over 65% of which are singletons. Sequencing was performed on PBMCs. Every receptor here comes from a man in his forties or fifties in good health and CMV-seronegative.

The chain links TRBV27 to TRBJ1-5; 9 bases are a match to TRBD1. Germline V gene data show CDR1 as MNHEY and CDR2 as SMNVEV (reference sequence). V lost 10 bases, J lost 5 bases, and 9 bases stayed unmatched. The CDR3 has 14 residues. CDR3 protein: CATTDRGKDQPQHF. CDR3 DNA sequence: TGTGCCACCACGGACAGGGGTAAGGATCAGCCCCAGCATTTT.

The chain is built from TRBV11-1 and TRBJ2-5, with TRBD2 as a possible D gene (5 bases). This CDR3 comprises 16 residues. V was shortened by 4 bases and J by 4 bases, with 19 bases between the two germline ends. Germline V gene lookup returns CDR1 SGHAT and CDR2 FQDESV (reference sequence). In nucleotides, the CDR3 is TGTGCCAGCAGCTCCAACTATGGTCGGGGAAGAGAGACCCAGTACTTC. It encodes CASSSNYGRGRETQYF.

This clone is a singleton in its sample. CDR3 region: CASCKQGPGELFF. CDR3 DNA: TGCGCCAGCTGTAAACAGGGTCCCGGGGAGCTGTTTTTT. The chain recombines TRBV5-1 with TRBJ2-2; maybe TRBD1 (6 bases). From germline, CDR1 is SGHRS and CDR2 YFSETQ. Trimming left V 7 bases short and J 6 bases short, with 13 bases between. The CDR3 totals 13 residues.

This sequence joins TRBV5-6 and TRBJ2-7, with TRBD1 matching over 10 bases. The V gene's germline CDR1 is SGHDT and CDR2 YYEEEE. This CDR3 region has 15 residues. V was pared by 4 bases and J by 7 bases, with 11 bases of the junction left unmatched. DNA for the CDR3: TGTGCCAGCAGCCTTGGCGACAGGGGGCTGGGGGAGCAGTACTTC. It codes for CASSLGDRGLGEQYF.

The rearrangement links TRBV5-3 to TRBJ2-1; TRBD2 is a possible D gene (6 bases). TRBV5-3 is labeled an ORF, and its function is uncertain. Trimming stripped 9 bases from V and 7 bases from J, with 11 bases between. CDR3 length: 11 amino acids. The chain's CDR3 is CAIPGGNEQFF. CDR3 in DNA: TGTGCCATTCCTGGGGGGAATGAGCAGTTCTTC.

CDR3 nucleotide sequence: TGTGCCAGCAGTCCTCGACAGGGGGTTAGAGAAAAACTGTTTTTT. Residues: CASSPRQGVREKLFF. The rearrangement links TRBV6-5 to TRBJ1-4, with 9 bases aligning to TRBD1. The CDR3 extends over 15 amino acids. Looked up from germline, CDR1 is MNHEY and CDR2 is SVGAGI. V lost 5 bases to trimming and J lost 8 bases; unmatched junction nucleotides: 9.

The V call is TRBV25-1, the J call TRBJ1-6; D is possibly TRBD1 (6 bases). This CDR3 spans 13 amino acids. Looked up from germline, CDR1 is MGHDK and CDR2 is SYGVNS. With 4 bases removed from V and 7 bases from J, the gap between germline ends came to 8 bases. CDR3 nucleotide sequence: TGTGCCAGCAGTGCAACAGGGAATTCACCCCTCCACTTT. Translating gives CASSATGNSPLHF.

The chain couples TRBV28 to TRBJ1-5; the D gene is possibly TRBD1 (5 bases). This CDR3 has 13 residues. Trimming shortened V by 7 bases and J by 6 bases, and 13 bases separated the two germline ends. Germline lookup yields CDR1 MDHEN and CDR2 SYDVKM. The CDR3 sequence is CASKQGAGQPQHF. CDR3 coding DNA: TGTGCCAGCAAGCAGGGAGCGGGTCAGCCCCAGCATTTT.

The chain combines TRBV5-6 with TRBJ1-1; 7 bases agree with TRBD1. There are 13 residues in the CDR3. The germline V gene has CDR1 SGHDT and CDR2 YYEEEE. V lost 4 bases to trimming and J lost 6 bases; unmatched junction nucleotides: 6. CDR3 in DNA: TGTGCCAGCAGCCCGAACAGGGGCGCTGAAGCTTTCTTT. It specifies CASSPNRGAEAFF.

This clone was recorded a few times. J is TRBJ2-1 and V is TRBV5-1; 9 bases are shared with TRBD1. This CDR3 contains 15 residues. J gave up 3 bases and V 4 bases, and 5 bases lay outside the gene matches. CDR1 SGHRS and CDR2 YFSETQ come from the germline V gene. CDR3 DNA sequence: TGCGCCAGCAGCGGGGGACAGGGTTTCTACAATGAGCAGTTCTTC. This sequence encodes CASSGGQGFYNEQFF.

V is TRBV6-1 and J is TRBJ2-7; no clear D. This CDR3 has 12 amino acids. Germline V lookup: CDR1 MNHNS, CDR2 SASEGT. Trimming cost V 5 bases and J 4 bases, with 9 bases left between them. CDR3 loop: CASSPRLYEQYF. CDR3 sequence (DNA): TGTGCCAGCAGTCCCCGACTGTACGAGCAGTACTTC.

J is TRBJ2-2 and V is TRBV28; D possibly corresponds to TRBD1 (5 bases). The CDR3 loop spans 16 amino acids. Germline CDR1 is MDHEN and CDR2 is SYDVKM. V was shortened by 7 bases and J by 3 bases, with 18 bases between the two germline ends. The chain's CDR3 is CASILDRKDYTGELFF. In nucleotides, the CDR3 is TGTGCCAGCATCCTCGACAGAAAAGACTACACCGGGGAGCTGTTTTTT.

The J gene is TRBJ1-5, the V gene TRBV28; TRBD1 aligns across 7 bases. V lost 2 bases to trimming and J lost 5 bases; unmatched junction nucleotides: 3. CDR1 is MDHEN, CDR2 SYDVKM, per germline. The CDR3 length is 14 residues. Here the CDR3 reads CASSLRTGHQPQHF. The DNA of the CDR3 is TGTGCCAGCAGTTTAAGGACAGGCCATCAGCCCCAGCATTTT.

This chain joins TRBV2 and TRBJ1-1, with D maybe TRBD1 (6 bases). This CDR3 has 16 amino acids. Between the trimmed V and J ends, which lost 1 base and 1 base, there was a span of 13 bases. The germline gives CDR1 SNHLY, CDR2 FYNNEI. CDR3 DNA sequence: TGTGCCAGCAGTGAAGAAGGGCCAGGGGCGAACACTGAAGCTTTCTTT. Translation gives CASSEEGPGANTEAFF.

V is TRBV29-1 and J is TRBJ2-7; 9 bases are shared with TRBD1. CDR1 is SQVTM and CDR2 is ANQGSEA in the germline V gene. The CDR3 has 13 residues. Germline trimming cut 6 bases from V and 4 bases from J; bases unmatched to any gene: 7. The CDR3 loop is CSVATGGVYEQYF. CDR3 nucleotides: TGCAGCGTAGCGACAGGGGGGGTGTACGAGCAGTACTTC.

V is TRBV28 and J is TRBJ1-6, with TRBD1 matching 9 bases. With V trimmed by 6 bases and J by 8 bases, 5 bases remained unmatched. Germline values: CDR1 MDHEN, CDR2 SYDVKM. The CDR3 has 14 residues. CDR3 amino acids: CASSRGQGHSPLHF. CDR3 nucleotides: TGTGCCAGCAGCCGCGGACAGGGGCATTCACCCCTCCACTTT.

This rearrangement joins TRBV5-1 to TRBJ1-5; D remains ambiguous. The germline V gene has CDR1 SGHRS and CDR2 YFSETQ. The CDR3 totals 14 residues. Trimming took 3 bases from V and 1 from J, leaving 8 bases between them. In DNA, the CDR3 is TGCGCCAGCAGCTCGGGTCAAAGCAATCAGCCCCAGCATTTT. This encodes CASSSGQSNQPQHF.

The sample holds a few counts of this clone. The chain couples TRBV18 to TRBJ2-5; tentatively, D is TRBD1 (5 bases). The CDR3 extends over 14 amino acids. Germline V gene data show CDR1 as KGHSH and CDR2 as LQKENI. V dropped 1 base and J dropped 4 bases, with 10 bases sitting between them. CDR3 region: CASSPQQGGETQYF. The CDR3 nucleotides are TGTGCCAGCTCACCACAGCAGGGTGGAGAGACCCAGTACTTC.

This clone was counted only a few times. The genes are TRBV19 and TRBJ1-2; 9 nucleotides agree with TRBD1. After removal of 5 bases from V and 7 bases from J, the junction contained 11 bases not matched to a gene. The CDR3 covers 15 residues. Germline assignment: CDR1 LNHDA and CDR2 SQIVND (reference sequence). For the CDR3, the DNA is TGTGCCAGTAGTGGGGGACAGGGATCTGTGTTTGGCTACACCTTC. It specifies CASSGGQGSVFGYTF.

The V and J genes are TRBV13 and TRBJ2-3, with 7 bases aligning to TRBD1. Germline V gene data show CDR1 as PRHDT and CDR2 as FYEKMQ (reference sequence). The CDR3 runs 15 residues. Trimming cost V 6 bases and J 5 bases; bases outside gene matches: 11. CDR3 loop: CASRRQGAFGDTQYF. The CDR3 region has the DNA TGTGCCAGCAGGAGACAGGGCGCTTTCGGAGATACGCAGTATTTT.

The CDR3 loop is CASNGLAGANEQFF. The CDR3 bases are TGTGCCAGCAATGGACTAGCGGGGGCCAATGAGCAGTTCTTC. The chain is built from TRBV6-1 and TRBJ2-1; 13 bases fit TRBD2. The junction had 3 bases not matched to a gene; V was cut back by 7 bases and J by 6 bases. The length of the CDR3 is 14 residues. CDR1 is MNHNS and CDR2 is SASEGT in the germline V gene.

The chain recombines TRBV6-6 with TRBJ1-5, with a possible D match to TRBD1 (6 bases). In germline, CDR1 is MNHNY, CDR2 SVGAGI (reference sequence). The CDR3 has 14 amino acids. The V end was cut by 6 bases, the J end by 7 bases, with 16 bases between. The CDR3 loop is CASRTTGIGQPQHF. The CDR3 DNA reads TGTGCCAGCAGGACTACAGGGATCGGCCAGCCCCAGCATTTT.